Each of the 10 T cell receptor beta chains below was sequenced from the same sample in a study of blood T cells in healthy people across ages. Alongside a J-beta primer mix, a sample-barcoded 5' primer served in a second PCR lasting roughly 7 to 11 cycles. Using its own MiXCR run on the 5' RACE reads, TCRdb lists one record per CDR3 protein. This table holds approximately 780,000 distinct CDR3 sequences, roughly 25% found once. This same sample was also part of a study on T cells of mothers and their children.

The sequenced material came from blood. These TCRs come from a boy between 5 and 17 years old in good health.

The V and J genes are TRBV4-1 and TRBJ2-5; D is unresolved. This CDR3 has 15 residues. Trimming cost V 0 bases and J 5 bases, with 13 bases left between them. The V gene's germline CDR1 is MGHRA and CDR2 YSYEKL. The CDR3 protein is CASSQEGSVGETQYF. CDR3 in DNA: TGCGCCAGCAGCCAAGAGGGCAGTGTGGGGGAGACCCAGTACTTC.

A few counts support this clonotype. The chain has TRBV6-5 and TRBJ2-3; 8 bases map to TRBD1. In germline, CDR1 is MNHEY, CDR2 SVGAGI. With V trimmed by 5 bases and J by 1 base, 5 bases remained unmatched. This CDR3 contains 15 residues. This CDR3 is CASSLTGERTDTQYF. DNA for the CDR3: TGTGCCAGCAGTCTGACAGGGGAGCGCACAGATACGCAGTATTTT.

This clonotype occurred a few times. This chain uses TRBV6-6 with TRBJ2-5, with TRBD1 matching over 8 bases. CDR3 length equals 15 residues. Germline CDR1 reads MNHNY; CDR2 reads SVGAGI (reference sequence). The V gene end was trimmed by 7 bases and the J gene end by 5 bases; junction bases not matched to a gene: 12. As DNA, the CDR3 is TGTGCCAGCACCCCCAGGGGGCTCATCGTGGAGACCCAGTACTTC. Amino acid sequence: CASTPRGLIVETQYF.

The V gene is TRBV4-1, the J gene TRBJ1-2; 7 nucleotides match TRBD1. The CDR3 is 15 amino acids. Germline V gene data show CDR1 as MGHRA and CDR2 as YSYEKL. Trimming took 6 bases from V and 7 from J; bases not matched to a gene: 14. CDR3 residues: CASRSKRGGAFGYTF. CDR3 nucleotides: TGCGCCAGCAGATCCAAGCGAGGGGGCGCGTTTGGCTACACCTTC.

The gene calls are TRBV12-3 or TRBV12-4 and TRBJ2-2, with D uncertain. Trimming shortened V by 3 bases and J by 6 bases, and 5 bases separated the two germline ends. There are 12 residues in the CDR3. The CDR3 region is CASSFNAGELFF. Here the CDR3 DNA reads TGTGCCAGCAGTTTTAATGCCGGGGAGCTGTTTTTT.

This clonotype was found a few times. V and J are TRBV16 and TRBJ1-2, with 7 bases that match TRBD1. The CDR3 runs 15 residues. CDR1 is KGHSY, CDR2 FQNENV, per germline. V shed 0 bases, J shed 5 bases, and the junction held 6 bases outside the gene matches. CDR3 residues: CASSQSDRPLYGYTF. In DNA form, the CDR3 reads TGTGCCAGCAGCCAATCGGACAGGCCCCTTTATGGCTACACCTTC.

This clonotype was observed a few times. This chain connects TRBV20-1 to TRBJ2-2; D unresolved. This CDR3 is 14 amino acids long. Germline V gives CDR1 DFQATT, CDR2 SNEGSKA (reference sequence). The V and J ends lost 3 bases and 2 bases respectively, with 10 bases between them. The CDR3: CSASFAHNTGELFF. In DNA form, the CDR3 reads TGCAGTGCTAGTTTTGCCCATAACACCGGGGAGCTGTTTTTT.

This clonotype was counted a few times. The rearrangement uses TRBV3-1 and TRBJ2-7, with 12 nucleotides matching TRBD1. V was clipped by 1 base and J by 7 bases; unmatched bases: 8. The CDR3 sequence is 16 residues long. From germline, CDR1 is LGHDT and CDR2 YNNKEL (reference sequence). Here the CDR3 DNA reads TGTGCCAGCAGCCAAGGGCTCCGGGACAGGGGGCTGGAGCAGTACTTC. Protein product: CASSQGLRDRGLEQYF.

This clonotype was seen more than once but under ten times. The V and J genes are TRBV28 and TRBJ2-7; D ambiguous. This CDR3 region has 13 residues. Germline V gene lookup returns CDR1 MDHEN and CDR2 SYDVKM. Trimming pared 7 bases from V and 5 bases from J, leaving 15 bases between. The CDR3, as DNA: TGTGCCAGCACCGTTAGATTGGGCCACGAGCAGTACTTC. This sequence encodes CASTVRLGHEQYF.

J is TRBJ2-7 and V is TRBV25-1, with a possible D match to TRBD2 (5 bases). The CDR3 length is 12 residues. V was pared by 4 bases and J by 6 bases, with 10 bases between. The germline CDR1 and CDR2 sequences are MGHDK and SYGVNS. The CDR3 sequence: CASSGLGGEQYF. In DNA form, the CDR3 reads TGTGCCAGCAGTGGGTTAGGAGGCGAGCAGTACTTC.